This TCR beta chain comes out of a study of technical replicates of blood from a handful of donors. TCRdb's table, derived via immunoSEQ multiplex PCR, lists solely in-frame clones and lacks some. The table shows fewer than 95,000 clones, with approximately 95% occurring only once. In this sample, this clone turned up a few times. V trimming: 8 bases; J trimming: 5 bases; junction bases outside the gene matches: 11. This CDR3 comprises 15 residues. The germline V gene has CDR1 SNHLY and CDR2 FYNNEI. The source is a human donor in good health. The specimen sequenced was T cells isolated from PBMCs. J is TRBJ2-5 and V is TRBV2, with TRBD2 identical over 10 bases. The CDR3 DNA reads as TGTGCCAGCCAACTCAGGACTAGCGGAGGCGAGACCCAGTACTTC. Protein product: CASQLRTSGGETQYF.